This T cell receptor (beta chain) derives from a study of cytomegalovirus exposure and HLA in healthy donors. Looking at the study overall: Ancestry clustering placed around four fifths of over 300 genotyped donors in the Caucasian-associated cluster.

Germline V gene lookup returns CDR1 SGHDT and CDR2 YYEEEE. After removal of 0 bases from V and 1 base from J, the junction contained 12 bases not matched to a gene. The CDR3 has 19 residues. Primers for the PCR totalled 60 Vbeta and 13 Jbeta. Generated by immunoSEQ multiplex PCR, the TCRdb table keeps only in-frame clones and is missing some. The sample has 100,000 to 150,000 clones; 70% to 85% are singletons. The sequenced material came from PBMCs. The J gene is TRBJ1-5, the V gene TRBV5-6; 8 nucleotides agree with TRBD1. The clonotype originates from a middle-aged man in good health and CMV-seronegative. CDR3: CASSLANTWTGQSNQPQHF. DNA of the CDR3: TGTGCCAGCAGCTTGGCTAATACCTGGACAGGGCAAAGCAATCAGCCCCAGCATTTT. The whole variable domain, filled in from reference TRBV5-6 and TRBJ1-5, reads DAGVTQSPTHLIKTRGQQVTLRCSPKSGHDTVSWYQQALGQGPQFIFQYYEEEERQRGNFPDRFSGHQFPNYSSELNVNALLLGDSALYLCASSLANTWTGQSNQPQHFGDGTRLSIL.